This TCR beta chain was identified in a study of blood T cell repertoires in COVID-19. Here immunoSEQ multiplex PCR was the method, and the copy in TCRdb shows in-frame clones only, minus some. The table records some 250,000 clones, 75% to 90% of them present only once. J gave up 11 bases and V 2 bases, and 12 bases lay outside the gene matches. This CDR3 has 16 residues. Germline V gene lookup returns CDR1 SNHLY and CDR2 FYNNEI. This receptor was identified in a woman aged 40-49 years with acute COVID-19. The rearrangement joins TRBV2 to TRBJ1-1; 12 nucleotides align to TRBD1. The sample consisted of PBMCs or T cells enriched from blood (not recorded which). CDR3 DNA sequence: TGTGCCAGCAGTGAATTTAAGGGACAGGGGGCCCCTACTGCTTTCTTT. This codes for CASSEFKGQGAPTAFF.